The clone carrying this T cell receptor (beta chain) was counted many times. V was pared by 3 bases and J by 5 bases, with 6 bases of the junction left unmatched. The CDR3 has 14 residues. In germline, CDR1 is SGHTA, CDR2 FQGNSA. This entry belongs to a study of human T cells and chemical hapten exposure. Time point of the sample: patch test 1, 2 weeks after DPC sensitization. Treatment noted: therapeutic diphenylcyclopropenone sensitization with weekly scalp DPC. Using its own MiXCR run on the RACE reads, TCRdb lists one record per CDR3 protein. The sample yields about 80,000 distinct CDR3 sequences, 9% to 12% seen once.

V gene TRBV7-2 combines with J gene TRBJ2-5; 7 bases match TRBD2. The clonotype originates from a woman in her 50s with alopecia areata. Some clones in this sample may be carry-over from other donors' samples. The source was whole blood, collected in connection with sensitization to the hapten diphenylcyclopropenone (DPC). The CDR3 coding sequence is TGTGCCAGCAGCTTGCGGGAGTCGAGGGAGACCCAGTACTTC. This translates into CASSLRESRETQYF.